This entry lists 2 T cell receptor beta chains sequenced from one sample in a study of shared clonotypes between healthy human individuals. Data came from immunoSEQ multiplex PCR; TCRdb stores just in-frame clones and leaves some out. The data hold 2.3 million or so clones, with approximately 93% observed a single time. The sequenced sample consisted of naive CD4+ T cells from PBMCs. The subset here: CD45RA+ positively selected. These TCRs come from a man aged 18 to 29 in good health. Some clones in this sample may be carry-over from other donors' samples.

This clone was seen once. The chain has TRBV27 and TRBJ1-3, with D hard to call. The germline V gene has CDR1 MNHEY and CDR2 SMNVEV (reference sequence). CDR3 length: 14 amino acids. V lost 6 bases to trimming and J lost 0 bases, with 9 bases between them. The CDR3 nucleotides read TGTGCCAGCAGCCAAAGGAGCTCTGGAAACACCATATATTTT. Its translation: CASSQRSSGNTIYF.

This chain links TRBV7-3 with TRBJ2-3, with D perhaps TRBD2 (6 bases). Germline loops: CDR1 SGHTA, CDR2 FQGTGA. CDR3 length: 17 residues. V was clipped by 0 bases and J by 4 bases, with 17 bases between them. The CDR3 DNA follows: TGTGCCAGCAGCTTAACCGGGAGCGCCGTTGAGGCAGATACGCAGTATTTT. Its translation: CASSLTGSAVEADTQYF. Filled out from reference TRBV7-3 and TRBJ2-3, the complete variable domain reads GAGVSQTPSNKVTEKGKYVELRCDPISGHTALYWYRQSLGQGPEFLIYFQGTGAADDSGLPNDRFFAVRPEGSVSTLKIQRTERGDSAVYLCASSLTGSAVEADTQYFGPGTRLTVL.